The 32 T cell receptor beta chains below all came from one sample that was sequenced in a study of shared T cell receptors in the human thymus. Method: immunoSEQ multiplex PCR; TCRdb's copy keeps in-frame clones and lacks some. This sample has 630,000 or so clones; roughly 86% occur once, and the top ten carry roughly 0.0087%. This same sample was also part of a study on human thymus T cells.

Sequenced input: thymocytes. These receptors all stem from a boy under two years old with a congenital heart defect.

This rearrangement joins TRBV12-2 to TRBJ2-3; TRBD2, the table's D call, was not compared with the DNA. TRBV12-2 is shown as a pseudogene. This CDR3 is built from 18 residues. The CDR3 sequence is CASRSPPPEMRDTDTQYF. In nucleotides, the CDR3 is TGTGCAAGTCGCTCCCCGCCCCCCGAGATGAGGGATACAGATACGCAGTATTTT.

The chain couples TRBV7-9 to TRBJ1-2; no definite D call. Germline V gene data show CDR1 as SEHNR and CDR2 as FQNEAQ (reference sequence). This CDR3 is built from 11 residues. Between the trimmed V and J ends, which lost 5 bases and 4 bases, there was a span of 5 bases. The CDR3 DNA reads TGTGCCAGCAGCGAACTCTATGGCTACACCTTC. As protein: CASSELYGYTF.

The chain joins TRBV7-2 to TRBJ1-1; 7 bases are a match to TRBD1. Germline V gene lookup returns CDR1 SGHTA and CDR2 FQGNSA. Unmatched junction bases numbered 6, after V lost 0 bases and J lost 2 bases. The CDR3 is 16 residues long. This chain's CDR3 is CASSLARDSLNTEAFF. The CDR3 DNA follows: TGTGCCAGCAGCTTAGCGCGGGACAGCCTTAACACTGAAGCTTTCTTT. The entire variable domain, with the rest obtained from reference TRBV7-2 and TRBJ1-1, is as follows: GAGVSQSPSNKVTEKGKDVELRCDPISGHTALYWYRQSLGQGLEFLIYFQGNSAPDKSGLPSDRFSAERTGGSVSTLTIQRTQQEDSAVYLCASSLARDSLNTEAFFGQGTRLTVV.

The V and J genes are TRBV27 and TRBJ1-3; the D gene is possibly TRBD1 (5 bases). CDR1 and CDR2 from the germline V gene are MNHEY and SMNVEV (reference sequence). V lost 6 bases and J lost 9, with 12 bases in between. The CDR3 runs 12 residues. CDR3 protein: CASSPSGGTIYF. The CDR3 nucleotides read TGTGCCAGCAGCCCTTCGGGGGGCACCATATATTTT.

V gene TRBV15 combines with J gene TRBJ2-4; 7 nucleotides line up with TRBD1. CDR3 length: 19 residues. Germline CDR1 reads LNHNV; CDR2 reads YYDKDF (reference sequence). Germline trimming cut 5 bases from V and 0 bases from J; bases unmatched to any gene: 16. CDR3 region: CATSPGQTRTLLAKNIQYF. In DNA form, the CDR3 reads TGTGCCACCAGCCCGGGACAGACGCGTACGTTACTAGCCAAAAACATTCAGTACTTC.

The chain uses TRBV30 and TRBJ2-7; 11 bases match TRBD2. V lost 0 bases to trimming and J lost 5 bases; unmatched junction nucleotides: 21. The CDR3 spans 20 residues. Germline V gene lookup returns CDR1 GTSNPN and CDR2 SVGIG (reference sequence). The chain's CDR3 is CAWSVARRRPSLAGVHEQYF. CDR3 bases: TGTGCCTGGAGTGTAGCCCGCAGACGACCTTCACTAGCGGGAGTACACGAGCAGTACTTC. Supplemented by reference TRBV30 and TRBJ2-7, the full variable domain reads SQTIHQWPATLVQPVGSPLSLECTVEGTSNPNLYWYRQAAGRGLQLLFYSVGIGQISSEVPQNLSASRPQDRQFILSSKKLLLSDSGFYLCAWSVARRRPSLAGVHEQYFGPGTRLTVT.

The chain couples TRBV7-2 to TRBJ1-5; 7 positions agree with TRBD1. CDR1 and CDR2 (germline): SGHTA, FQGNSA. V shed 4 bases and J 5 bases; nucleotides not matched to a gene: 8. The CDR3 is 15 amino acids. DNA for the CDR3: TGTGCCAGCAGCTATAAGACAGGGCCCGATCAGCCCCAGCATTTT. Protein product: CASSYKTGPDQPQHF.

The rearrangement links TRBV5-6 to TRBJ2-3, with 8 positions matching TRBD2. The CDR3 runs 16 residues. CDR1 is SGHDT, CDR2 YYEEEE, per germline. V lost 4 bases, J lost 2 bases, and 9 bases stayed unmatched. The CDR3: CASSPRLAWVTDTQYF. The CDR3 DNA sequence: TGTGCCAGCAGCCCACGACTAGCGTGGGTCACAGATACGCAGTATTTT.

This chain connects TRBV6-5 to TRBJ2-7; 9 bases match TRBD1. V lost 5 bases to trimming and J lost 5 bases; unmatched junction nucleotides: 1. Looked up from germline, CDR1 is MNHEY and CDR2 is SVGAGI. The CDR3 has 12 amino acids. The CDR3 bases are TGTGCCAGCAGTACAGGGGGCGACGAGCAGTACTTC. As protein: CASSTGGDEQYF.

V usage is TRBV28 and J usage is TRBJ2-7, with TRBD1 matching 11 bases. CDR3 length: 14 amino acids. The V gene's germline CDR1 is MDHEN and CDR2 SYDVKM. The V segment lost 11 bases and the J segment 2 bases; nucleotides outside the gene matches: 8. DNA for the CDR3: TGTGCCGCAAAGGGACAGGGGGAGACCTACGAGCAGTACTTC. Translation gives CAAKGQGETYEQYF.

The CDR3 loop reads CSVSTGSVYEQYF. The DNA of the CDR3 is TGCAGCGTTTCCACAGGGTCTGTCTACGAGCAGTACTTC. The chain employs TRBV29-1 and TRBJ2-5; TRBD1 is a possible D gene (6 bases). The J call may be mistaken, given a closer DNA end match to TRBJ2-7. This CDR3 comprises 13 residues. Germline V gives CDR1 SQVTM, CDR2 ANQGSEA.

This sequence joins TRBV2 and TRBJ2-7; D gene unclear. Germline assignment: CDR1 SNHLY and CDR2 FYNNEI. The V gene lost 3 bases and the J gene lost 5 bases, with 17 bases spanning the gap. The CDR3 contains 15 residues. The CDR3 here is CASSDLVRPYHEQYF. CDR3 sequence (DNA): TGTGCCAGCAGTGACCTAGTAAGGCCCTATCACGAGCAGTACTTC.

This sequence joins TRBV7-9 and TRBJ1-1, with D possibly being TRBD1 (6 bases). The CDR3 consists of 14 residues. Trimming stripped 10 bases from V and 7 bases from J, with 22 bases between. In germline, CDR1 is SEHNR, CDR2 FQNEAQ (reference sequence). CDR3 nucleotides: TGTGCCATCCGCCCGGGGGGGGACAAAATTGAAGCTTTCTTT. Its protein product is CAIRPGGDKIEAFF.

J is TRBJ1-3 and V is TRBV9; TRBD1 might be the D (6 bases). CDR1 SGDLS and CDR2 YYNGEE come from the germline V gene. The ends were cut back, 1 base at V and 1 base at J, with 24 bases in the middle. CDR3 length: 20 amino acids. The CDR3 DNA follows: TGTGCCAGCAGCGTAATTCATCCTAACAGGGACCCCTTTTCTGGAAACACCATATATTTT. Translation gives CASSVIHPNRDPFSGNTIYF.

This rearrangement joins TRBV4-3 to TRBJ2-3; the D is unclear. There are 19 residues in the CDR3. The germline V and J ends were trimmed by 0 bases and 5 bases, with 24 bases remaining between them. CDR1 is LGHNA, CDR2 YSLEER, per germline. The CDR3 is CASSQEPSLLPHWLDTQYF. In DNA, the CDR3 is TGCGCCAGCAGCCAAGAACCGAGTCTGCTCCCTCACTGGTTAGATACGCAGTATTTT.

The chain carries TRBV4-3 and TRBJ2-7; 7 bases match TRBD1. V was clipped by 0 bases and J by 3 bases; unmatched bases: 5. The CDR3 covers 15 residues. Germline values: CDR1 LGHNA, CDR2 YSLEER. The CDR3 DNA sequence: TGCGCCAGCAGCCAAGATCCGACAGGGAGCTACGAGCAGTACTTC. Its translation: CASSQDPTGSYEQYF.

V and J are TRBV7-2 and TRBJ2-1, with 12 positions matching TRBD2. The V gene end was trimmed by 3 bases and the J gene end by 6 bases; junction bases not matched to a gene: 6. Germline-derived CDR1 and CDR2 are SGHTA and FQGNSA. This CDR3 region has 16 residues. CDR3 nucleotide sequence: TGTGCCAGCAGCTTTCCAGCTAGCGGGAGGGCCAATGAGCAGTTCTTC. It encodes CASSFPASGRANEQFF.

The rearrangement uses TRBV19 and TRBJ1-1; D is unresolved. V lost 9 bases to trimming and J lost 1 base, with 6 bases between them. Germline V gene sequence: CDR1 LNHDA, CDR2 SQIVND (reference sequence). The CDR3 has 11 residues. The CDR3 DNA sequence: TGTGCCAGCCAACAGAACACTGAAGCTTTCTTT. Protein sequence: CASQQNTEAFF.

The chain recombines TRBV19 with TRBJ2-3; 9 bases are a match to TRBD2. The V and J ends lost 0 bases and 7 bases, in that order; junction bases with no gene match: 8. The CDR3 has 16 residues. CDR1 LNHDA and CDR2 SQIVND come from the germline V gene (reference sequence). In nucleotides, the CDR3 is TGTGCCAGTAGTATAGACCTCAGGACTAGCGCCCATACGCAGTATTTT. Its protein is CASSIDLRTSAHTQYF. Combining the CDR3 with reference TRBV19 and TRBJ2-3 gives the whole variable domain DGGITQSPKYLFRKEGQNVTLSCEQNLNHDAMYWYRQDPGQGLRLIYYSQIVNDFQKGDIAEGYSVSREKKESFPLTVTSAQKNPTAFYLCASSIDLRTSAHTQYFGPGTRLTVL.

The V call is TRBV15, the J call TRBJ1-1; the D gene is possibly TRBD1 (5 bases). Deletions cut 5 bases from V and 10 bases from J, with 17 bases between. The germline V gene has CDR1 LNHNV and CDR2 YYDKDF (reference sequence). The CDR3 is 13 amino acids. Here the CDR3 DNA reads TGTGCCACCAGCGCCTTACAGGCACAAGGAGCTTTCTTT. Amino acids: CATSALQAQGAFF.

The CDR3 reads CASSLEGGRNEKLFF. DNA for the CDR3: TGTGCCAGCAGTTTAGAGGGAGGGAGAAATGAAAAACTGTTTTTT. The rearrangement links TRBV28 to TRBJ1-4; D gene unclear. The CDR3 extends over 15 amino acids. Trimming cost V 2 bases and J 5 bases, with 12 bases left between them. Germline CDR1 and CDR2: MDHEN and SYDVKM.

The genes are TRBV14 and TRBJ2-5; a weak D match, TRBD1 (5 bases). The CDR3 consists of 17 residues. In germline, CDR1 is SGHDN, CDR2 FVKESK. V lost 0 bases and J 5 bases, leaving 19 bases between the germline ends. The CDR3 reads CASSQDPRQHDRETQYF. CDR3 coding DNA: TGTGCCAGCAGCCAAGATCCCCGACAGCATGATAGGGAGACCCAGTACTTC.

The rearrangement joins TRBV6-6 to TRBJ2-1, with a possible D match to TRBD1 (6 bases). Per germline, CDR1 MNHNY and CDR2 SVGAGI (reference sequence). V lost 7 bases and J lost 4, with 17 bases in between. This CDR3 spans 15 amino acids. The DNA for the CDR3 is TGTGCCAGCACACTCCCGACAGGTTCGTACAATGAGCAGTTCTTC. Its protein is CASTLPTGSYNEQFF.

The chain carries TRBV5-1 and TRBJ2-7; 14 bases agree with TRBD2. CDR1 and CDR2 from the germline V gene are SGHRS and YFSETQ. This CDR3 spans 16 amino acids. Trimming took 7 bases from V and 2 from J; bases not matched to a gene: 8. The CDR3 loop is CASGLAGGVRTYEQYF. The CDR3 DNA sequence: TGCGCCAGCGGACTAGCGGGGGGCGTGAGGACCTACGAGCAGTACTTC.

This rearrangement joins TRBV9 to TRBJ2-1, with a tentative D call TRBD1 (6 bases). Between the trimmed V and J ends, which lost 0 bases and 4 bases, there was a span of 11 bases. CDR1 is SGDLS and CDR2 is YYNGEE in the germline V gene. The CDR3 length is 15 residues. The CDR3 spells CASSVAGERYNEQFF. CDR3 in DNA: TGTGCCAGCAGCGTAGCAGGGGAAAGGTACAATGAGCAGTTCTTC. The full variable domain, with the rest looked up from reference TRBV9 and TRBJ2-1, is DSGVTQTPKHLITATGQRVTLRCSPRSGDLSVYWYQQSLDQGLQFLIQYYNGEERAKGNILERFSAQQFPDLHSELNLSSLELGDSALYFCASSVAGERYNEQFFGPGTRLTVL.

The chain employs TRBV6-5 and TRBJ1-1; 11 nucleotides align to TRBD1. CDR1 is MNHEY, CDR2 SVGAGI, per germline. There are 14 residues in the CDR3. Trimming cost V 6 bases and J 5 bases; bases outside gene matches: 5. CDR3 region: CASRADRGQTEAFF. The CDR3 region has the DNA TGTGCCAGCAGAGCGGACAGGGGGCAGACTGAAGCTTTCTTT.

The rearrangement links TRBV2 to TRBJ1-6, with a tentative D call TRBD1 (6 bases). The ends were cut back, 0 bases at V and 2 bases at J, with 8 bases in the middle. The CDR3 loop spans 16 amino acids. Germline values: CDR1 SNHLY, CDR2 FYNNEI. This CDR3 is CASSEAQGPYNSPLHF. DNA of the CDR3: TGTGCCAGCAGTGAAGCGCAGGGGCCCTATAATTCACCCCTCCACTTT.

The V call is TRBV6-1, the J call TRBJ1-1, with TRBD1 as a possible D gene (5 bases). Germline CDR1 and CDR2: MNHNS and SASEGT. The CDR3 spans 13 residues. Trimming took off 4 bases at V and 3 bases at J, with 9 bases between the two ends. The CDR3 protein is CASSGGPYTEAFF. CDR3 nucleotides: TGTGCCAGCAGTGGGGGCCCATACACTGAAGCTTTCTTT.

A single count supports this clone. This rearrangement joins TRBV7-9 to TRBJ2-7, with TRBD1 matching over 7 bases. With V trimmed by 5 bases and J by 3 bases, 10 bases remained unmatched. The CDR3 covers 15 residues. Germline lookup yields CDR1 SEHNR and CDR2 FQNEAQ (reference sequence). The CDR3 DNA sequence: TGTGCCAGCAGCATACACCCGACAGGGCACTACGAGCAGTACTTC. As protein: CASSIHPTGHYEQYF.

The chain joins TRBV5-8 to TRBJ1-5; the match to TRBD1 covers 7 bases. V lost 2 bases, J lost 0 bases, and 11 bases stayed unmatched. CDR3 size: 18 residues. Germline V gene sequence: CDR1 SGHTS, CDR2 YDEGEE. In nucleotides, the CDR3 is TGTGCCAGCAGCTTTGGGGACAGTCCTGGATATAGCAATCAGCCCCAGCATTTT. Protein: CASSFGDSPGYSNQPQHF. Filled out from reference TRBV5-8 and TRBJ1-5, the complete variable domain reads EAGVTQSPTHLIKTRGQQATLRCSPISGHTSVYWYQQALGLGLQFLLWYDEGEERNRGNFPPRFSGRQFPNYSSELNVNALELEDSALYLCASSFGDSPGYSNQPQHFGDGTRLSIL.

V usage is TRBV28 and J usage is TRBJ1-2; 9 positions match TRBD1. CDR1 MDHEN and CDR2 SYDVKM come from the germline V gene. The CDR3 runs to 15 residues. The junction had 9 bases not matched to a gene; V was cut back by 6 bases and J by 4 bases. This chain's CDR3 is CASSPGTGYIYGYTF. For the CDR3, the DNA is TGTGCCAGCAGCCCCGGGACAGGGTACATCTATGGCTACACCTTC.

The chain uses TRBV5-1 and TRBJ2-1; tentative D call: TRBD1 (6 bases). Trimming pared 7 bases from V and 0 bases from J, leaving 8 bases between. The CDR3 sequence is 13 residues long. Per the germline V gene, CDR1 is SGHRS and CDR2 is YFSETQ. The CDR3 loop is CASGGGSYNEQFF. The CDR3, as DNA: TGCGCCAGCGGGGGCGGCTCCTACAATGAGCAGTTCTTC.